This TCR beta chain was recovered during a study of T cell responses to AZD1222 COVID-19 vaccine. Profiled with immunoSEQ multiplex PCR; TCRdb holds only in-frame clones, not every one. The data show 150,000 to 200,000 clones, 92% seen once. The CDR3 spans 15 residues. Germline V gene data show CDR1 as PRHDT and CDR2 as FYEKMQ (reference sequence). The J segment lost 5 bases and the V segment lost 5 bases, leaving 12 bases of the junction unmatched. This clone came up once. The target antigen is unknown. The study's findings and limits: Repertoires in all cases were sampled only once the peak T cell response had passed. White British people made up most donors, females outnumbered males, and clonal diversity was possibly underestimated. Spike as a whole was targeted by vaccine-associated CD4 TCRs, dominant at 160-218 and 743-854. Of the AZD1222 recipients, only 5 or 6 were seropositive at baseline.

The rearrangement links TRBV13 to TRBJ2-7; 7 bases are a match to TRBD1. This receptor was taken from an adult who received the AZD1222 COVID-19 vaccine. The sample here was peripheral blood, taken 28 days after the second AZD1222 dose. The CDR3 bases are TGTGCCAGCAGCACCCAACGACAGGGCGAGCACGAGCAGTACTTC. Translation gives CASSTQRQGEHEQYF.